This TCR beta chain was captured by sequencing in a study of cytomegalovirus exposure and HLA in healthy donors (dated 2017 in TCRdb). General notes on the study: An earlier analysis of some 550 of the donors reported roughly 270 Gb of sequence data and 117 million unique TCR beta sequences from roughly 180 million T cells. About 300 gigabases of sequencing data and roughly 81 million unique TCR sequences made up an early release that covered roughly 670 HLA-typed donors. Among the roughly 400 genotyped donors, around 81% belonged to the genetic ancestry cluster associated with self-reported Caucasian donors. The aim of the study was to test whether cataloging public T cell receptors could identify signatures of past pathogen exposure. The T cell repertoires of 670 or so subjects were profiled by immunosequencing and related to cytomegalovirus serostatus. A separate validation cohort of about 110 different subjects was used in addition to the 666-subject first cohort. High-throughput TCR immunosequencing, statistical association of individual TCRs with disease status, and machine learning were combined to predict cytomegalovirus infection status. To study patterns of TCR occurrence, a later analysis re-analyzed previously published TCR beta repertoires from hundreds of donors and added high-resolution HLA genotyping. In the later analysis, no new phenotypic data were used to find candidate immune exposures; instead, reliance was placed on TCR beta sequences and their occurrence across donors. To decide whether each TCR beta V gene segment behaved as functional or pseudogenic, an earlier analysis of fewer than 750 of the donors relied on high-throughput TCR beta sequencing. Alongside the repertoire data, information on donor age, sex, ethnicity and CMV serostatus was compiled. Genome-wide SNP genotypes for about 65% of the roughly 700 donors were used in a later genetic analysis, which treated that subset as a discovery cohort. Every repertoire in the discovery cohort had been generated on one and the same sequencing platform. HLA typing included class I and class II loci at four-digit resolution. Typing coverage varied by locus: roughly 629-640 donors for A, B, C, DRB1 and DQB1; under 550 for DQA1; around 570 for DPA1; 450 to 480 for DPB1. About five DR-DQ haplotypes were handled as single units for association and clustering, since linkage in the cohort was strong. Among 398 genotyped donors of the cohort, an average of approximately 230,000 unique TCR beta nucleotide sequences were sequenced per donor, around 18% of them non-productive.

As regards this clone: Its antigen is unknown. Per-base qualities were not stored, and no clone one base away is much larger.

The V and J ends are trimmed by 5 bases and 5 bases, leaving 11 bases between them. Spanning cysteine to phenylalanine, the CDR3 consists of 13 amino acids. Just the 39-base CDR3 DNA is kept, in frame starting at base 1. Looking up the germline V gene yields CDR1 SGHVS and CDR2 FNYEAQ. Paper-wide results and their limitations: An association between a missense DCLRE1C variant and V-gene and J-gene trimming of TCR beta chains was found in a later genetic analysis and replicated in an independent cohort. In vitro tests confirmed that a few of the cytomegalovirus-associated TCR beta chains recognize cytomegalovirus antigens. Because the 87-base-pair reads could not distinguish some IMGT-functional V segments, including TRBV6-2 and TRBV6-3, those segments were excluded. Only TCR beta chains were sequenced in this cohort, and the absence of alpha or paired-chain data limited detectable features. Strong co-occurrence of HLA alleles, especially DR and DQ, made assigning TCR associations to individual alleles difficult. Compared with equally common non-associated chains, HLA-associated TCR beta chains in a later analysis were more clonally expanded and had lower generation probabilities. Because some donors lacked HLA typing at each locus, the association tests relied only on the typed subset. Specific HLA alleles were associated with roughly 17,000 TCR beta sequences at a false discovery rate of 0.05 in a later analysis. Immune exposure information for the cohort was limited to CMV serostatus. Broadly in line with IMGT annotations, most TCR beta V segments showed up in productive rearrangements about 90% or about 30% of the time in an earlier analysis of several hundred of the donors. A further reported finding was that TCR beta sequences accurately predicted the HLA-A and HLA-B alleles for most subjects in the first cohort. A group of highly shared sequence variants was considered likely to be a technical artifact of the sequencing pipeline. A later analysis reported that several top co-occurrence clusters appeared linked to parvovirus B19, influenza, CMV and Epstein-Barr virus. The study gave a list of under 200 TCR beta chains associated with cytomegalovirus. While some public TCRs were present in many individuals, most TCR sequences turned up only very rarely across donors. According to a later analysis, most CMV-associated TCR beta chains appeared to be HLA-restricted, and the HLA associations seemed to be driven largely by CMV exposure. The presence/absence analyses assumed that sequencing depth was roughly uniform across donors, and that assumption may not be true. The authors suggested that the approach could potentially be generalized to other disease states and immunological phenotypes. The earlier analysis of nearly 600 of the donors excluded some 15 rarely observed V segments, including chromosome 9 orphons, because counts were too low. In a later analysis, TCR association rates were found to vary across HLA loci, with the most associated TCRs seen for DRB1 alleles and the fewest for HLA-C alleles. In both the original and validation cohorts, the classifier was reported to diagnose cytomegalovirus status with high specificity and sensitivity. Linkage disequilibrium might explain the correlated functional status among segregating V segments, but an unknown experimental factor could not be excluded. Compared with the approximately 700-donor mean, donors in an Asian-associated ancestry cluster had fewer N-insertions in productive TCRs, according to a later genetic analysis.

The cohort was made up of 650 to 700 healthy bone marrow donors. At the time of sampling, every cohort member was nominally healthy, though immune exposures that went unrecorded were likely present. The donor tested CMV seronegative and was one of the 352 seronegative cohort members. Every donor gave a peripheral blood sample, and the peripheral blood mononuclear cells from that sample were used for TCR beta sequencing. Genomic DNA extraction from the blood cell samples was performed with the Qiagen DNeasy Blood Extraction Kit. The library was made by the immunoSEQ multiplex PCR assay. The multiplex PCR relied on a mix of 60 forward primers for TCR Vbeta segments and 13 reverse primers for TCR Jbeta segments. The CDR3 region of rearranged TCR beta genes was amplified from genomic DNA with a multiplex PCR assay. The Illumina HiSeq System was used to sequence the amplified TCR beta libraries as 87-base-pair reads. As for the original processing: In a later analysis, tens of millions of unique TCR beta chains were counted across the approximately 670 repertoires, and around 10 million of these chains were shared by at least two donors. Raw reads were error-corrected and collapsed into unique sequences with a nearest-neighbor algorithm that merged closely related sequences to remove PCR and sequencing errors. To assign V, D and J gene segments, CDR3 sequences were aligned to IMGT reference sequences. For a sequence to be retained, a match of at least six nucleotides was required to both a V gene segment and a J gene segment. Rearrangements were classified as productive when the CDR3 lacked stop codons and remained in frame with V and J, and all other rearrangements were classified as non-productive. CDR3 was defined according to IMGT convention as the region running from the second conserved V-encoded cysteine to the conserved J-encoded phenylalanine. The earlier analysis of 587 of the donors excluded sequences that lacked an unambiguous match to a single V gene segment. In an earlier analysis of roughly 600 of the donors, a V segment was called functional when productive rearrangements were above 56.7%, and segregating when the standard deviation between donors exceeded 5%. To diagnose cytomegalovirus status from the catalog of TCR beta chain sequences, a statistical classification framework was built. V and J gene assignment, in a later analysis, came from comparing TCR nucleotide sequences with IMGT/GENE-DB human TR gene sequences. In a later analysis, CDR3 sequences and most-parsimonious VDJ recombination scenarios were assigned using the TCRdist pipeline. A later analysis defined each TCR beta chain by its CDR3 amino acid sequence plus V-gene family, and excluded reads lacking a unique V-gene family. To address suspected cross-contamination and a sequencing artifact, a later analysis removed a few hundred highly shared, low-generation-probability nucleotide sequences. A later analysis calculated a clonal expansion index for each public chain from normalized within-repertoire ranks of inferred template counts. In a later analysis, generation probabilities were computed using a VDJ recombination model fitted to out-of-frame rearrangements, and the results were checked against IGoR. A later analysis scored TCR-TCR, TCR-HLA and TCR-CMV co-occurrence with hypergeometric tests, applying a repertoire-size bias correction to TCR pairs. In a later analysis, false discovery rates were estimated by permuting HLA or CMV assignments 20 times. In a later analysis, co-occurring TCRs were grouped using DBSCAN, and TCRdist sequence similarity was added for clustering within HLA-allele-positive subsets. For co-occurrence clustering, repertoires with fewer than 30,000 or more than 120,000 public chains were excluded, along with five or six repertoires with anomalous nucleotide sharing. As stored in TCRdb, this immuneACCESS dataset retains in-frame rearrangements with V and J assigned. A fraction of the clones does not appear; measured against another copy, unresolved V genes explain less than half of the discrepancy, and the remainder lacks a known reason. D and trimming come from the DNA, and the V and J calls and clone size come from that table. Present in this sample are under 200,000 clones, over 75% of which were seen just once. Under 2% of the sample lies in the top ten.

The sequence is built from TRBV7-6 and TRBJ2-3, with the D gene not confidently named. This TCR was recovered from a woman between 18 and 29 years old in good health and CMV-seronegative. Sequencing was performed on PBMCs. The bases are TGTGCCAGCAGCCCAGAGGCTGTAGATACGCAGTATTTT. Translated, this gives CASSPEAVDTQYF.